This is a list of T cell receptor beta chains from one sample in a study of vaccination and CD4 T cells after COVID-19. Their recognized antigens are unknown. TCRdb processed the PCR reads anew with MiXCR; each CDR3 protein has one entry. The sample holds 10,000 to 15,000 distinct CDR3 sequences; roughly 58% are singletons and the top ten take roughly 12%. Sequenced: CD4+ T cells from blood, cultured in vitro. The receptor source for this set is a human donor who had recovered from COVID-19. Each CDR3 is given with its conserved first and last residue. D genes are given only for firm matches. Clone size appears in some rows only: once, few, many, or a class for an expanded clone.

cdr3_nt,cdr3_aa,j_call,d_call,v_call,clone_size
TGTGCCACCAGTGCCCAGGGGACTGAAAAACTGTTTTTT,CATSAQGTEKLFF,TRBJ1-4,NA,TRBV24-1,NA
TGCAGTGCTAGAGATCTCGAGGGACAGCCCCAGCATTTT,CSARDLEGQPQHF,TRBJ1-5,NA,TRBV20-1,few
TGTGCCAGCAGTTCCCAAGGATCGCTTGAAAAACTGTTTTTT,CASSSQGSLEKLFF,TRBJ1-4,NA,TRBV6-5,NA
TGTGCCATCAGTGAAGGAGCGCCATCGTATACGCAGTATTTT,CAISEGAPSYTQYF,TRBJ2-3,NA,TRBV10-3,NA
TGTGCCAGCAGCTTATTCCCAGGGGGCTACGAGCAGTACTTC,CASSLFPGGYEQYF,TRBJ2-7,TRBD1,TRBV7-2,NA
TGTGCCAGGTACGTTGGAGGGAGCACAGATACGCAGTATTTT,CARYVGGSTDTQYF,TRBJ2-3,NA,TRBV6-8,NA
TGTGCCAGCAGCCAGCTTGGCGGGGGGACAGATACGCAGTATTTT,CASSQLGGGTDTQYF,TRBJ2-3,TRBD2,TRBV7-3,NA
TGTGCCAGCAGCACCGGACAGGGGACCTATGGCTACACCTTC,CASSTGQGTYGYTF,TRBJ1-2,TRBD1,TRBV11-2,once
TGTGCCAGCAGCTTCGGACTAGCTAGCACAGATACGCAGTATTTT,CASSFGLASTDTQYF,TRBJ2-3,TRBD2,TRBV5-4,NA
TGTGCCAGTAGTATGAACAACCAAGAGACCCAGTACTTC,CASSMNNQETQYF,TRBJ2-5,NA,TRBV19,NA
TGCGCCAGCAGCTTGGTCGTCTCGGATAGTACCTACGAGCAGTACTTC,CASSLVVSDSTYEQYF,TRBJ2-7,NA,TRBV5-1,NA
TGTGCCAGCAGCCTAGGGACCGGTGGGGAGACCCAGTACTTC,CASSLGTGGETQYF,TRBJ2-5,NA,TRBV7-2,NA
TGTGCCATCAGTTCCGGGGCTCCCCGGGGCACCGGGGAGCTGTTTTTT,CAISSGAPRGTGELFF,TRBJ2-2,NA,TRBV10-3,NA
TGTGCCAGCAGCTTGGGGGGGGAACAGACCCAGTACTTC,CASSLGGEQTQYF,TRBJ2-5,NA,TRBV5-4,NA
TGTGCCAGGGAAGGCTCTGGGGCCAACGTCCTGACTTTC,CAREGSGANVLTF,TRBJ2-6,NA,TRBV2,NA
TGTGCCATCAGGGAACTAGCGGGAACGGGGGAGCAGTACTTC,CAIRELAGTGEQYF,TRBJ2-7,TRBD2,TRBV10-3,once
TGCAGTGCCAACACTTTGGGGGAGTACTACGAGCAGTACTTC,CSANTLGEYYEQYF,TRBJ2-7,NA,TRBV20-1,NA
TGTGCCAGCAGCTTAGCGTCGGGGGGGATTGACATTCAGTACTTC,CASSLASGGIDIQYF,TRBJ2-4,TRBD2,TRBV7-2,few
TGTGCCAGCAGTGAGGTCCAGGGAGCAGATACGCAGTATTTT,CASSEVQGADTQYF,TRBJ2-3,NA,TRBV25-1,NA
TGCAGTGCTAGAGATCAGGACCAAGGGGGCCGGGAGCTGTTTTTT,CSARDQDQGGRELFF,TRBJ2-2,TRBD1,TRBV20-1,NA
TGTGCCAGCAGTGTAATAGGGGCGGGAGAGCAGTACTTC,CASSVIGAGEQYF,TRBJ2-7,NA,TRBV2,NA
TGTGCCAGCAGTTTGAGGGCAGGGGAGGTGAAAGCTTTCTTT,CASSLRAGEVKAFF,TRBJ1-1,NA,TRBV28,NA